These T cell receptor beta chains were read from a single sample in a study of T cell changes during pregnancy in multiple sclerosis. Sequencing was performed with immunoSEQ multiplex PCR; in TCRdb, only in-frame clones are kept and a portion is missing. The sample lists under 130,000 clones; approximately 90% were seen once. The specimen comprised peripheral blood, sampled after pregnancy. The receptors derive from a female donor with multiple sclerosis, enrolled in a pregnancy study. Each CDR3 is given with its conserved first and last residue. D genes are given only for firm matches. Clone size is stated in some rows and not others, as once, few, many or a class when expanded.

J gene | V gene | D gene | clone size | CDR3 DNA | CDR3 protein
TRBJ2-2 | TRBV5-4 | TRBD1 | once | TGTGCCAGCAGCGGAACGACAGGGAGAGCCGGGGAGCTGTTTTTT | CASSGTTGRAGELFF
TRBJ2-5 | TRBV5-6 | . | . | TGTGCCAGCAGCTTAGAGGGTCTGGTAAAGACCCAGTACTTC | CASSLEGLVKTQYF
TRBJ2-7 | TRBV5-1 | TRBD2 | . | TGCGCCAGCAGCTTAAGCGGGGGGGATCACTCCTACGAGCAGTACTTC | CASSLSGGDHSYEQYF
TRBJ2-7 | TRBV6-5 | . | . | TGTGCCAGCAGCCACACAGGGCCCCCCACCTACGAGCAGTACTTC | CASSHTGPPTYEQYF
TRBJ1-4 | TRBV18 | TRBD1 | few | TGTGCCAGCTCACCCAGGACAGGGAGAAATGAAAAACTGTTTTTT | CASSPRTGRNEKLFF
TRBJ2-1 | TRBV7-6 | . | once | TGTGCCAGCAGCAAAGCGGCTAGTGGATCCTACAATGAGCAGTTCTTC | CASSKAASGSYNEQFF
TRBJ2-5 | TRBV10-3 | . | . | TGTGCCATCAGTGAGCGGGTCGGGGAGACCCAGTACTTC | CAISERVGETQYF
TRBJ2-2 | TRBV2 | TRBD2 | . | TGTGCCAGCAGTGCAAGCGGGGGGGAATACACCGGGGAGCTGTTTTTT | CASSASGGEYTGELFF
TRBJ1-1 | TRBV6-5 | . | . | TGTGCCAGCAGTTACGGGGGGGGCCGGACTGAAGCTTTCTTT | CASSYGGGRTEAFF
TRBJ2-1 | TRBV5-4 | . | once | TGTGCCAGCAGCTTGGAGGGGGGGCTTAATGAGCAGTTCTTC | CASSLEGGLNEQFF
TRBJ1-3 | TRBV28 | . | . | TGTGCCAGCAGGATGTCAGGGTTTGGAAACACCATATATTTT | CASRMSGFGNTIYF
TRBJ1-5 | TRBV19 | TRBD1 | . | TGTGCCAGTATTCGGACAGGCGGCTCAAATCAGCCCCAGCATTTT | CASIRTGGSNQPQHF
TRBJ2-5 | TRBV6-1 | TRBD2 | . | TGTGCCAGCAGTGAAAGTGGAGCGGGGGGGCCGGGAGAGACCCAGTACTTC | CASSESGAGGPGETQYF
TRBJ2-3 | TRBV6-5 | . | few | TGTGCCAGCAGTTACTCGATATCGGGGGCAGATACGCAGTATTTT | CASSYSISGADTQYF
TRBJ1-2 | TRBV2 | . | . | TGTGCCAGCAGAGAGGCCCCGGCTTCTAACTATGGCTACACCTTC | CASREAPASNYGYTF
TRBJ1-1 | TRBV5-1 | TRBD1 | . | TGCGCCAGCAGGCAGGGGGTGGATCTAGAAGCTTTCTTT | CASRQGVDLEAFF